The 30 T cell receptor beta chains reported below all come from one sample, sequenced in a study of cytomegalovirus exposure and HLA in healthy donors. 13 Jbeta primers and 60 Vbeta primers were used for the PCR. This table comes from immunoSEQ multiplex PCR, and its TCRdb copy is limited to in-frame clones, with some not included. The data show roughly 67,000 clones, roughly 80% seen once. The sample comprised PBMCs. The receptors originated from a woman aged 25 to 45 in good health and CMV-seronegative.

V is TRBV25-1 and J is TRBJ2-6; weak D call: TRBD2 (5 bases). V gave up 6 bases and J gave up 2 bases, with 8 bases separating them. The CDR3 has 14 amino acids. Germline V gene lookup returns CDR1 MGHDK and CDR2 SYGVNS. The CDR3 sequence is CASREGTGANVLTF. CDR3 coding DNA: TGTGCCAGCAGAGAGGGAACTGGGGCCAACGTCCTGACTTTC. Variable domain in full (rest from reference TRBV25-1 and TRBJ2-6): EADIYQTPRYLVIGTGKKITLECSQTMGHDKMYWYQQDPGMELHLIHYSYGVNSTEKGDLSSESTVSRIRTEHFPLTLESARPSHTSQYLCASREGTGANVLTFGAGSRLTVL.

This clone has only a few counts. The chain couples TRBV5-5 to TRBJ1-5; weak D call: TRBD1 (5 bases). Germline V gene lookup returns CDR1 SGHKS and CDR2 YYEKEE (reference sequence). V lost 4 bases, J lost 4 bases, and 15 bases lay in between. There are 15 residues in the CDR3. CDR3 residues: CASSPSGEGNQPQHF. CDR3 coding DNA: TGTGCCAGCAGCCCGTCGGGGGAGGGGAATCAGCCCCAGCATTTT.

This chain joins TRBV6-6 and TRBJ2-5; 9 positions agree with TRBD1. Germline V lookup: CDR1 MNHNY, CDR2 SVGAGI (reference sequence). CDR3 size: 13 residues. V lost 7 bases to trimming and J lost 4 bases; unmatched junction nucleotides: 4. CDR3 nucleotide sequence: TGTGCCAGCAACGGGGACAGGGTAGAGACCCAGTACTTC. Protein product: CASNGDRVETQYF.

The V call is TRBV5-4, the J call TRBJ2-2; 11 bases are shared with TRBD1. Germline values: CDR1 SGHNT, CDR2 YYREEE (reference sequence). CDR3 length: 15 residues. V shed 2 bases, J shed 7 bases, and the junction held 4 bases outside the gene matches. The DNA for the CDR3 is TGTGCCAGCAGCTTCGGACAGGGGGCAATCGGGGAGCTGTTTTTT. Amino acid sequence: CASSFGQGAIGELFF.

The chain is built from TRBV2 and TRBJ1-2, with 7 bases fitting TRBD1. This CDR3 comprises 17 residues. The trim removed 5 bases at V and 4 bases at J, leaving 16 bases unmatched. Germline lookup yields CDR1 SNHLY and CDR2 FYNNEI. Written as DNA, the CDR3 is TGTGCCAGCAGTAAACTCCGACAGGGATCTGGTGGCTATGGCTACACCTTC. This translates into CASSKLRQGSGGYGYTF. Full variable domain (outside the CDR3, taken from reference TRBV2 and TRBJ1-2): EPEVTQTPSHQVTQMGQEVILRCVPISNHLYFYWYRQILGQKVEFLVSFYNNEISEKSEIFDDQFSVERPDGSNFTLKIRSTKLEDSAMYFCASSKLRQGSGGYGYTFGSGTRLTVV.

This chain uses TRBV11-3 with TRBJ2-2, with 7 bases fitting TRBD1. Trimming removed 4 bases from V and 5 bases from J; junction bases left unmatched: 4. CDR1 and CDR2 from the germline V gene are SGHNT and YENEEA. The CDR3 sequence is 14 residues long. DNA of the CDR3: TGTGCCAGCAGCTCGACAGGGTTTACCGGGGAGCTGTTTTTT. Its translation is CASSSTGFTGELFF. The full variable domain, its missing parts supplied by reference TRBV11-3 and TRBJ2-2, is EAGVVQSPRYKIIEKKQPVAFWCNPISGHNTLYWYLQNLGQGPELLIRYENEEAVDDSQLPKDRFSAERLKGVDSTLKIQPAELGDSAVYLCASSSTGFTGELFFGEGSRLTVL.

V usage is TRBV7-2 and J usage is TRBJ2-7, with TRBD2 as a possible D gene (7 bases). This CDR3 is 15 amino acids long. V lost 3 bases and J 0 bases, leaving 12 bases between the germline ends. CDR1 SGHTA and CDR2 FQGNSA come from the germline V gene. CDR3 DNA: TGTGCCAGCAGCTTGCAGGGGACTATCTCCTACGAGCAGTACTTC. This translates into CASSLQGTISYEQYF.

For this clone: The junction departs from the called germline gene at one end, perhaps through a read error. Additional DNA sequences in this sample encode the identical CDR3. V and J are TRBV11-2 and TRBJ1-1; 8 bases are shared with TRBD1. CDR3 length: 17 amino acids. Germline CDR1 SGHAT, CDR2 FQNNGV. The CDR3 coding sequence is TGTGCCAGCAGCTTAAACGCGGTACAGGGGGGAGGCACTGAAGCCTTCTTT. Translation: CASSLNAVQGGGTEAFF.

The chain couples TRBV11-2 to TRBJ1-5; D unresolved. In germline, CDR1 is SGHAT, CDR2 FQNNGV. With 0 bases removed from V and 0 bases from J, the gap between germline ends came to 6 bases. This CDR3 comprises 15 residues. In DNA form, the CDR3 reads TGTGCCAGCAGCTTAGATGCTAGTAGCAATCAGCCCCAGCATTTT. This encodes CASSLDASSNQPQHF.

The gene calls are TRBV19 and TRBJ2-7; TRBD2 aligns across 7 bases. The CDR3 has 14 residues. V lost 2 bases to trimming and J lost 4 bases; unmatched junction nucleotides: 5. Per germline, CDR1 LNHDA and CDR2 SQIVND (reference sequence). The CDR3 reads CASSISAGEYEQYF. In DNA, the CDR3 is TGTGCCAGTAGTATAAGTGCGGGGGAATACGAGCAGTACTTC.

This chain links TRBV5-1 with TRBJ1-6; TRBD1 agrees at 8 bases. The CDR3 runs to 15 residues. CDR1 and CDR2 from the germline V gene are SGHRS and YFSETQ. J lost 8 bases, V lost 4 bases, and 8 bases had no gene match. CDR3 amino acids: CASSHGQGGDSPLHF. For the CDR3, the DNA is TGCGCCAGCAGCCATGGACAGGGTGGCGATTCACCCCTCCACTTT. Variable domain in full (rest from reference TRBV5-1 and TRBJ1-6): KAGVTQTPRYLIKTRGQQVTLSCSPISGHRSVSWYQQTPGQGLQFLFEYFSETQRNKGNFPGRFSGRQFSNSRSEMNVSTLELGDSALYLCASSHGQGGDSPLHFGNGTRLTVT.

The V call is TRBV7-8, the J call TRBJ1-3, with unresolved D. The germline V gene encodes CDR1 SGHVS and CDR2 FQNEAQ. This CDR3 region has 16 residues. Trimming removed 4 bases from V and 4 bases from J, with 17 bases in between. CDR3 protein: CASSSPSFGYGNTIYF. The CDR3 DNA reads TGTGCCAGCAGCTCGCCCAGTTTCGGGTACGGAAACACCATATATTTT.

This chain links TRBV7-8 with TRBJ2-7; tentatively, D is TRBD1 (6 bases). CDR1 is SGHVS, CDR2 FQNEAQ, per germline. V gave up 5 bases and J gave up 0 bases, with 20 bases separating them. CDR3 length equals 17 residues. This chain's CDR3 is CASSPLGGRGSSYEQYF. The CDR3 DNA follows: TGTGCCAGCAGCCCCCTCGGTGGAAGGGGGAGCTCCTACGAGCAGTACTTC.

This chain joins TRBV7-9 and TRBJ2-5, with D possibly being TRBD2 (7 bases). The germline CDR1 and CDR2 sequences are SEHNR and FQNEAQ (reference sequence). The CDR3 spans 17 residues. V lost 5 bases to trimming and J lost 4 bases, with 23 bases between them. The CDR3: CASSPMPGEAGAETQYF. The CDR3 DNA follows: TGTGCCAGCAGCCCAATGCCCGGTGAGGCGGGGGCAGAGACCCAGTACTTC.

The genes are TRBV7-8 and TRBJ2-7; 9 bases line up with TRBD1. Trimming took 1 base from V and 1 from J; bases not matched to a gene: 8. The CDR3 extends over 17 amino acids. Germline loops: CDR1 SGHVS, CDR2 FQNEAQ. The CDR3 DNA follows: TGTGCCAGCAGCTTAGTCGGCACGGGGACAGGGTCCTACGAGCAGTACTTC. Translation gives CASSLVGTGTGSYEQYF.

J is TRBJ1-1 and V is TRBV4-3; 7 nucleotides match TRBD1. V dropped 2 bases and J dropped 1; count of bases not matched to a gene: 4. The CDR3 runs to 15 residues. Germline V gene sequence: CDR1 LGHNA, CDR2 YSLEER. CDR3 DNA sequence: TGCGCCAGCAGCCAAAACCGACAGGGGAACACTGAAGCTTTCTTT. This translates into CASSQNRQGNTEAFF.

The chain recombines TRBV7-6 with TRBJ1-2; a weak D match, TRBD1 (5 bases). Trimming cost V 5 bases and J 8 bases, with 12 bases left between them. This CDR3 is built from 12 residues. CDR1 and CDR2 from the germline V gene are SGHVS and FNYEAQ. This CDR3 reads CASSPTGQGYTF. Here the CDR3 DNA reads TGTGCCAGCAGCCCCACAGGTCAGGGCTACACCTTC. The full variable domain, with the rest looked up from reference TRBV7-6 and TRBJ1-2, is GAGVSQSPRYKVTKRGQDVALRCDPISGHVSLYWYRQALGQGPEFLTYFNYEAQQDKSGLPNDRFSAERPEGSISTLTIQRTEQRDSAMYRCASSPTGQGYTFGSGTRLTVV.

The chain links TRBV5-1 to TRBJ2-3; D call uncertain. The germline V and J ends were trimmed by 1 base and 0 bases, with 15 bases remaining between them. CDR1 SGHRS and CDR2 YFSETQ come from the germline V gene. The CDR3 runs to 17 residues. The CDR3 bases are TGCGCCAGCAGCTTGCGTTCTATAAGCACTAGCACAGATACGCAGTATTTT. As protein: CASSLRSISTSTDTQYF.

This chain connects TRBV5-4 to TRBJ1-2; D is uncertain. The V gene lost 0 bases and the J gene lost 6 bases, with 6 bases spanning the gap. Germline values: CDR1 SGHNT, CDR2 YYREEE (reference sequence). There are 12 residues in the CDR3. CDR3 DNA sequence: TGTGCCAGCAGCTTGGTTCAGAATGGCTACACCTTC. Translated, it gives CASSLVQNGYTF.

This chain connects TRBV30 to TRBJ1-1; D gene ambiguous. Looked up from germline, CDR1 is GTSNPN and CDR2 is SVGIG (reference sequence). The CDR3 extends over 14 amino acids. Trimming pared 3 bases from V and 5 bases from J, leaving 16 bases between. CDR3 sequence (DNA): TGTGCCTGGAGCGCCTTGACGGGTTTTACTGAAGCTTTCTTT. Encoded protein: CAWSALTGFTEAFF. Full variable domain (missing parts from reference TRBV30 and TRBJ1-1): SQTIHQWPATLVQPVGSPLSLECTVEGTSNPNLYWYRQAAGRGLQLLFYSVGIGQISSEVPQNLSASRPQDRQFILSSKKLLLSDSGFYLCAWSALTGFTEAFFGQGTRLTVV.

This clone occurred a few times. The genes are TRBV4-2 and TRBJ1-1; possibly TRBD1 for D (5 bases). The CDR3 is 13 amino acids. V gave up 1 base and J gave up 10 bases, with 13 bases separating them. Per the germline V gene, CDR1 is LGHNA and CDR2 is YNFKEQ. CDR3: CASSQGGTGRAFF. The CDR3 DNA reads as TGTGCCAGCAGCCAAGGGGGTACAGGCAGAGCTTTCTTT.

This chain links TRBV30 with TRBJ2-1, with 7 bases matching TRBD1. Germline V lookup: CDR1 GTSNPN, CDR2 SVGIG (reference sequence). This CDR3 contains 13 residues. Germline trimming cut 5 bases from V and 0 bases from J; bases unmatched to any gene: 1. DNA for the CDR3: TGTGCCTGGGACAGGGCCTCCTACAATGAGCAGTTCTTC. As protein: CAWDRASYNEQFF. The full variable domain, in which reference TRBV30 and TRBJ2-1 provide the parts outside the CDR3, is SQTIHQWPATLVQPVGSPLSLECTVEGTSNPNLYWYRQAAGRGLQLLFYSVGIGQISSEVPQNLSASRPQDRQFILSSKKLLLSDSGFYLCAWDRASYNEQFFGPGTRLTVL.

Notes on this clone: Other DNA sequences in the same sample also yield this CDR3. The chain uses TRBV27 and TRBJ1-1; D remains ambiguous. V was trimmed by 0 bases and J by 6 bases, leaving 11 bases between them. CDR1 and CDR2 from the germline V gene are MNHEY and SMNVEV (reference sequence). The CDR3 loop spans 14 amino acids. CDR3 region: CASSLSRGFAEAFF. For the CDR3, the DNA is TGTGCCAGCAGTTTATCAAGAGGGTTCGCTGAAGCTTTCTTT.

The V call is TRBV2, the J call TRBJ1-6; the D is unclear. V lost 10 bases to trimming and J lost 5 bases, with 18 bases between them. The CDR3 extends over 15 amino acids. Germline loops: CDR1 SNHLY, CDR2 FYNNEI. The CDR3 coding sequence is TGTGCCACTAACACCGGGTCGATTAATAATTCACCCCTCCACTTT. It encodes CATNTGSINNSPLHF.

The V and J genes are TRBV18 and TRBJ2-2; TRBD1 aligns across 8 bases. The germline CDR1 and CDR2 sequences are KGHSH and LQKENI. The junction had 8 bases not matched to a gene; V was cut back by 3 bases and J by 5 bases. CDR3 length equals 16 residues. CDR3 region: CASSPWGQAGTGELFF. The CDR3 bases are TGTGCCAGCTCACCTTGGGGACAGGCCGGGACCGGGGAGCTGTTTTTT.

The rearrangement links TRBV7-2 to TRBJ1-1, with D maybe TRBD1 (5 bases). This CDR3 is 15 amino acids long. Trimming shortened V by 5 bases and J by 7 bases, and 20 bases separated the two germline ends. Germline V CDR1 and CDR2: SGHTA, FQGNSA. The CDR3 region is CASSIHPGGRGEAFF. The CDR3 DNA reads TGTGCCAGCAGCATCCACCCAGGCGGAAGGGGTGAAGCTTTCTTT.

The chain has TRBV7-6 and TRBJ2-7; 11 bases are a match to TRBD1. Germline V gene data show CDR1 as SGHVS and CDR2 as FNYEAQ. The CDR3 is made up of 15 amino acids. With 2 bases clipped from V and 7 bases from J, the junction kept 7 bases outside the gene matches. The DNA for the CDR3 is TGTGCCAGCAGCTTAATAGGACAGGGGGCTGCTGAGCAGTACTTC. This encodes CASSLIGQGAAEQYF.

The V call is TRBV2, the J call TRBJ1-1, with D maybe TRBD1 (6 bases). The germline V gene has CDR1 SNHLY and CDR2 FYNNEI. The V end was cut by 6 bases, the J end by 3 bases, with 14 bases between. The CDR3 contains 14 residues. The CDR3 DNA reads TGTGCCAGCAGAACCGGGACAAGCTACACTGAAGCTTTCTTT. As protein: CASRTGTSYTEAFF.

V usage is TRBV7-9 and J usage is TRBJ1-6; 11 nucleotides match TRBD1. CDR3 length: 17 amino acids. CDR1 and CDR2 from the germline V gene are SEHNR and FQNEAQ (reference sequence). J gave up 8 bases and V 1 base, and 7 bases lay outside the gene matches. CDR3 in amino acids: CASSLGRDRGSYSPLHF. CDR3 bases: TGTGCCAGCAGCTTAGGACGGGACAGGGGGTCGTATTCACCCCTCCACTTT.

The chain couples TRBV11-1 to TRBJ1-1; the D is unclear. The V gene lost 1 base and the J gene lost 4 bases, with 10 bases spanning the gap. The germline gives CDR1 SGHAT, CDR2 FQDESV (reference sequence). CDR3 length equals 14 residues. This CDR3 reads CASSLGPLITEAFF. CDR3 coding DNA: TGTGCCAGCAGCTTAGGGCCCCTGATCACTGAAGCTTTCTTT.